This entry describes one T cell receptor (beta chain). No cognate antigen has been identified for it. The input lacks base qualities; no much larger clone sits a single base away. This record comes from a study of blood T cell repertoires in COVID-19 (dated by TCRdb to about 2020). In the study overall: The collaborator samples originated in the United States, Italy and Spain and spanned the acute and convalescent phases of COVID-19. The material from the prospective study consisted of cDNA or gDNA derived from T cells, B-cell-depleted T cells, or PBMCs. Subjects who had been exposed to COVID-19, were actively infected with it, or had recovered from it provided the deeply sampled blood TCRbeta repertoires that made up the dataset. The repertoires were released in a freely available public database meant as a resource for research on the immune response to SARS-CoV-2. Samples came from the ongoing ImmuneRACE study (first 160 participants) plus 1,254 subjects from 6 global collaborators. A de-identified subject ID, COVID-19 status, age in years and sex were almost always included in the sample metadata. Where available, HLA class I and class II types were obtained from metadata supplied by the sample provider rather than from assay-based typing. Overall study outcomes, separate from this receptor: The quantity of clinical and demographic metadata differed by source and by participant and was supplied without curation.

TCRbeta CDR3 regions were amplified from genomic DNA using the immunoSEQ Assay, a bias-controlled multiplex PCR. On the authors' methods: The number of nucleated cells in each sample was estimated from the amplification of reference gene primers within the assay. Sequence reads were collapsed and filtered to measure the absolute abundance of every unique TCRbeta CDR3 rearrangement. For each sample, productive Simpson clonality was calculated by taking the square root of Simpson's diversity index across productive rearrangements. The table comes from immuneACCESS by way of TCRdb, which keeps in-frame sequences with V and J called. Part of the clones is missing from these tables; in studies checked, under half for an unresolved V gene and the rest for unknown reasons. V and J calls and clone size are those listed in that table; D and trimming were worked out from the DNA. For this sample there are 200,000 or so clones; 70% to 85% appear just once. The top ten clonotypes cover 13% of the sample.

Measured from the cysteine to the phenylalanine, the CDR3 is 12 residues long. The entry retains the CDR3 DNA only, 36 bases that are in frame from base 1. The trim is 4 bases for V and 7 bases for J, with a gap of 10 bases between the germline ends. According to the germline V gene, CDR1 reads SQVTM and CDR2 reads ANQGSEA. Whole blood was collected in K2EDTA tubes by collaborating institutions according to the institutions' own protocols. Collaborator samples were shipped for TCRbeta analysis as frozen whole blood, isolated PBMCs, or DNA extracted from either sample type. The sequenced material came from peripheral blood. The sequence was obtained from a human donor in a cohort sampled during active COVID-19. The chain is encoded by TRBV29-1 joined to TRBJ1-4; TRBD1 might be the D gene, on 6 matching bases. CDR3 region: CSVAGVGEKLFF. The DNA is TGCAGCGTTGCAGGGGTTGGTGAAAAACTGTTTTTT.